The 18 T cell receptor beta chains given below trace back to one sample, sequenced in a study of blood T cell repertoires in COVID-19. Measured with immunoSEQ multiplex PCR; TCRdb has only the in-frame clones, and not every one. The sample has some 150,000 clones, 81% seen once; the top ten hold 7.5% to 9.5%. The sequencing input was peripheral blood. All receptors derive from a human donor with acute or convalescent COVID-19. The donor label of this sample is uncertain.

This chain joins TRBV15 and TRBJ2-6; TRBD1 matches 9 bases. Trimming cost V 4 bases and J 3 bases; bases outside gene matches: 4. Germline V lookup: CDR1 LNHNV, CDR2 YYDKDF (reference sequence). This CDR3 comprises 16 residues. In DNA, the CDR3 is TGTGCCACCAGCACGGACAGGGGTATTGGGGCCAACGTCCTGACTTTC. Protein sequence: CATSTDRGIGANVLTF.

This clone has more than one count but fewer than ten. The chain has TRBV10-3 and TRBJ1-2; TRBD1 matches at 7 bases. Germline V CDR1 and CDR2: ENHRY, SYGVKD. The CDR3 extends over 16 amino acids. V lost 6 bases to trimming and J lost 5 bases; unmatched junction nucleotides: 15. The CDR3 DNA follows: TGTGCCATCAGCTCTACTGGACAGGTTCCCTCTTATGGCTACACCTTC. Translation gives CAISSTGQVPSYGYTF.

The J gene is TRBJ1-1, the V gene TRBV25-1, with TRBD1 as a possible D gene (6 bases). The CDR3 consists of 16 residues. Germline CDR1 is MGHDK and CDR2 is SYGVNS. V was clipped by 0 bases and J by 3 bases, with 14 bases between them. CDR3 DNA sequence: TGTGCCAGCAGTGAATATGGGGGCTTAAGAGACACTGAAGCTTTCTTT. Amino acids: CASSEYGGLRDTEAFF.

The chain uses TRBV25-1 and TRBJ1-1; D remains unclear. CDR3 length: 13 residues. V was cut by 6 bases and J by 6 bases, with 14 bases left in between. CDR1 and CDR2 from the germline V gene are MGHDK and SYGVNS. As DNA, the CDR3 is TGTGCCAGCAGCCAGCGGGGAGTCCCTGAAGCTTTCTTT. As protein: CASSQRGVPEAFF.

The chain is built from TRBV4-1 and TRBJ2-3, with 8 positions matching TRBD1. The CDR3 extends over 14 amino acids. Trimming cost V 4 bases and J 3 bases; bases outside gene matches: 3. Germline CDR1 is MGHRA and CDR2 is YSYEKL. Here the CDR3 reads CASSLGQGTDTQYF. Written as DNA, the CDR3 is TGCGCCAGCAGCCTTGGACAGGGAACAGATACGCAGTATTTT.

In this sample, this clone turned up once. The chain couples TRBV7-9 to TRBJ1-4; unclear D gene. Germline assignment: CDR1 SEHNR and CDR2 FQNEAQ (reference sequence). The CDR3 loop spans 12 amino acids. Trimming left V 2 bases short and J 11 bases short, with 9 bases between. The CDR3 bases are TGTGCCAGCAGCTTAAACCCGAGGAAACTGTTTTTT. Its protein is CASSLNPRKLFF. The complete variable domain, with remaining parts taken from reference TRBV7-9 and TRBJ1-4, reads DTGVSQNPRHKITKRGQNVTFRCDPISEHNRLYWYRQTLGQGPEFLTYFQNEAQLEKSRLLSDRFSAERPKGSFSTLEIQRTEQGDSAMYLCASSLNPRKLFFGSGTQLSVL.

This clone was observed a single time. The chain recombines TRBV19 with TRBJ1-1, with TRBD1 as a possible D gene (5 bases). This CDR3 is built from 14 residues. The germline V gene has CDR1 LNHDA and CDR2 SQIVND (reference sequence). The ends were cut back, 5 bases at V and 5 bases at J, with 15 bases in the middle. In DNA form, the CDR3 reads TGTGCCAGTAGTCCCCGCTGGGGGGGAACTGAAGCTTTCTTT. Its translation: CASSPRWGGTEAFF. The entire variable domain, with the rest obtained from reference TRBV19 and TRBJ1-1, is as follows: DGGITQSPKYLFRKEGQNVTLSCEQNLNHDAMYWYRQDPGQGLRLIYYSQIVNDFQKGDIAEGYSVSREKKESFPLTVTSAQKNPTAFYLCASSPRWGGTEAFFGQGTRLTVV.

The chain is built from TRBV7-6 and TRBJ1-1; 7 nucleotides match TRBD1. Per germline, CDR1 SGHVS and CDR2 FNYEAQ. V shed 1 base, J shed 1 base, and the junction held 3 bases outside the gene matches. The CDR3 has 15 amino acids. The CDR3 sequence is CASSLGGGGNTEAFF. CDR3 sequence (DNA): TGTGCCAGCAGCTTAGGAGGGGGCGGGAACACTGAAGCTTTCTTT.

This clone has more than one count but fewer than ten. The chain combines TRBV6-1 with TRBJ1-1, with 10 positions matching TRBD1. The V gene's germline CDR1 is MNHNS and CDR2 SASEGT. CDR3 length equals 15 residues. After removal of 3 bases from V and 6 bases from J, the junction contained 7 bases not matched to a gene. The CDR3 coding sequence is TGTGCCAGCAGTGATCCCAGGACAGGGGGGCCTGAAGCTTTCTTT. Translated, it gives CASSDPRTGGPEAFF.

The CDR3 spells CASSLVLLAGTYNEQFF. CDR3 nucleotide sequence: TGTGCCAGCAGCTTGGTTTTGCTAGCGGGGACCTACAATGAGCAGTTCTTC. V gene TRBV5-8 combines with J gene TRBJ2-1, with 9 positions matching TRBD2. After removal of 0 bases from V and 2 bases from J, the junction contained 6 bases not matched to a gene. Germline values: CDR1 SGHTS, CDR2 YDEGEE. CDR3 length: 17 amino acids.

V usage is TRBV7-3 and J usage is TRBJ2-3, with TRBD1 as a possible D gene (5 bases). V was pared by 2 bases and J by 6 bases, with 12 bases between. This CDR3 comprises 14 residues. The V gene's germline CDR1 is SGHTA and CDR2 FQGTGA. The CDR3 DNA sequence: TGTGCCAGCAGCTTAGGGCAGGGTTGGGATACGCAGTATTTT. It specifies CASSLGQGWDTQYF.

The chain uses TRBV19 and TRBJ2-3; a possible D gene is TRBD2 (7 bases). The CDR3 consists of 15 residues. Germline values: CDR1 LNHDA, CDR2 SQIVND (reference sequence). The V end was cut by 2 bases, the J end by 4 bases, with 13 bases between. CDR3 in DNA: TGTGCCAGTAGTATATGGGGGGGCGAATCAGATACGCAGTATTTT. Amino acid sequence: CASSIWGGESDTQYF.

The J gene is TRBJ1-5, the V gene TRBV18; D uncertain. Trimming removed 3 bases from V and 0 bases from J, with 6 bases in between. Germline V gene sequence: CDR1 KGHSH, CDR2 LQKENI. The CDR3 is 14 residues long. The CDR3 protein is CASSPAGSNQPQHF. The CDR3 DNA is TGTGCCAGCTCACCGGCAGGTAGCAATCAGCCCCAGCATTTT.

The V and J genes are TRBV28 and TRBJ1-5, with TRBD1 as a possible D gene (5 bases). The germline V gene encodes CDR1 MDHEN and CDR2 SYDVKM. The V end lost 6 bases, the J end lost 3 bases, and 15 bases lay between the germline ends. CDR3 length: 15 residues. For the CDR3, the DNA is TGTGCCAGCAGGGAAGGGAAAGGGGCCAATCAGCCCCAGCATTTT. It encodes CASREGKGANQPQHF.

The chain couples TRBV6-1 to TRBJ1-1; perhaps TRBD1 as D (5 bases). The CDR3 runs 14 residues. The V end lost 0 bases, the J end lost 9 bases, and 14 bases lay between the germline ends. From germline, CDR1 is MNHNS and CDR2 SASEGT. The DNA for the CDR3 is TGTGCCAGCAGTGAAGCGGCCGCAAGGGGTAAAGCTTTCTTT. This gives the protein CASSEAAARGKAFF.

V and J are TRBV9 and TRBJ1-1; tentative D call: TRBD1 (5 bases). In germline, CDR1 is SGDLS, CDR2 YYNGEE. This CDR3 has 14 residues. With 0 bases removed from V and 8 bases from J, the gap between germline ends came to 14 bases. CDR3 DNA: TGTGCCAGCAGCGTAGGGGGCCAGGCGACCGAAGCTTTCTTT. Its protein product is CASSVGGQATEAFF.

V is TRBV13 and J is TRBJ2-6; D gene ambiguous. Germline values: CDR1 PRHDT, CDR2 FYEKMQ (reference sequence). This CDR3 contains 16 residues. V was pared by 0 bases and J by 4 bases, with 10 bases between. CDR3 residues: CASSLGRVTGANVLTF. In nucleotides, the CDR3 is TGTGCCAGCAGCTTAGGCCGAGTTACCGGGGCCAACGTCCTGACTTTC.

Concerning this clone itself: Relative to the germline gene, one junction end is altered; a read error may explain this. V gene TRBV7-9 combines with J gene TRBJ2-5; 7 bases are a match to TRBD2. CDR1 SEHNR and CDR2 FQNEAQ come from the germline V gene (reference sequence). The CDR3 is made up of 12 amino acids. CDR3 sequence: CASRRGEEIQYF. In nucleotides, the CDR3 is TGTGCCAGCAGACGGGGGGAAGAGATCCAGTACTTC.